The 20 T cell receptor beta chains given below trace back to one sample, sequenced in a study of shared clonotypes between healthy human individuals. Repertoires were generated with immunoSEQ multiplex PCR, while TCRdb's copy carries only in-frame clones and drops some. The sample has 1,400,000 or so clones; approximately 98.5% are singletons. The sequenced sample consisted of naive CD4+ T cells sorted from blood. Subset denoted: CD45RA+ positively selected. The receptors stem from a man aged 25-45 years in good health.

The chain joins TRBV28 to TRBJ2-2, with 9 bases fitting TRBD2. V shed 2 bases and J 0 bases; nucleotides not matched to a gene: 1. CDR1 and CDR2 from the germline V gene are MDHEN and SYDVKM. CDR3 size: 16 residues. Here the CDR3 DNA reads TGTGCCAGCAGTTTAATAGCGGGGGCGAACACCGGGGAGCTGTTTTTT. It translates to CASSLIAGANTGELFF.

Only one count was recorded for this clone. V is TRBV11-2 and J is TRBJ2-5, with D tentatively TRBD1 (6 bases). The CDR3 is 14 amino acids. Germline-derived CDR1 and CDR2 are SGHAT and FQNNGV. Trimming removed 3 bases at V and 4 bases at J, with 12 bases between. As DNA, the CDR3 is TGTGCCAGCAGCTTGCTCACAGGGAGAGAGACCCAGTACTTC. Its translation is CASSLLTGRETQYF.

The rearrangement uses TRBV19 and TRBJ2-2; D unresolved. Trimming stripped 0 bases from V and 5 bases from J, with 7 bases between. From germline, CDR1 is LNHDA and CDR2 SQIVND (reference sequence). CDR3 length: 14 amino acids. CDR3 sequence reads: CASSIDRFTGELFF. CDR3 DNA sequence: TGTGCCAGTAGTATAGATCGGTTTACCGGGGAGCTGTTTTTT.

In this sample, this clone turned up once. The rearrangement uses TRBV18 and TRBJ2-7; D is undetermined. The CDR3 runs 16 residues. V lost 2 bases and J lost 2, with 16 bases in between. Germline V gives CDR1 KGHSH, CDR2 LQKENI. This chain's CDR3 is CASSPISPGSTYEQYF. CDR3 nucleotides: TGTGCCAGCTCACCAATATCCCCAGGATCTACCTACGAGCAGTACTTC.

Note on this clone: In the same sample, other DNA sequences code for this CDR3. J is TRBJ2-2 and V is TRBV9, with a possible D match to TRBD2 (6 bases). Germline V gene sequence: CDR1 SGDLS, CDR2 YYNGEE. Deletions cut 0 bases from V and 0 bases from J, with 9 bases between. This CDR3 is built from 16 residues. CDR3 DNA sequence: TGTGCCAGCAGCGTAGTTAGCGGCGCGAACACCGGGGAGCTGTTTTTT. Translation: CASSVVSGANTGELFF. Together with reference TRBV9 and TRBJ2-2, the CDR3 gives the full variable domain: DSGVTQTPKHLITATGQRVTLRCSPRSGDLSVYWYQQSLDQGLQFLIQYYNGEERAKGNILERFSAQQFPDLHSELNLSSLELGDSALYFCASSVVSGANTGELFFGEGSRLTVL.

CDR3 loop: CASSPLGEGNQHF. DNA for the CDR3: TGTGCCAGCAGCCCCCTTGGTGAGGGGAACCAGCATTTT. The chain joins TRBV7-6 to TRBJ1-5; D possibly corresponds to TRBD1 (5 bases). The CDR3 covers 13 residues. Germline V gives CDR1 SGHVS, CDR2 FNYEAQ. V was clipped by 5 bases and J by 12 bases, with 17 bases between them.

J is TRBJ1-1 and V is TRBV19, with 9 positions matching TRBD1. The CDR3 totals 14 residues. CDR1 is LNHDA, CDR2 SQIVND, per germline (reference sequence). V shed 6 bases, J shed 6 bases, and the junction held 8 bases outside the gene matches. CDR3 residues: CASSLRTGVSEAFF. DNA of the CDR3: TGTGCCAGTAGCCTCCGGACAGGGGTATCTGAAGCTTTCTTT.

This clone was counted once. This sequence joins TRBV27 and TRBJ2-7; 13 bases agree with TRBD2. After removal of 6 bases from V and 2 bases from J, the junction contained 4 bases not matched to a gene. Germline CDR1 and CDR2: MNHEY and SMNVEV (reference sequence). The CDR3 is made up of 15 amino acids. The CDR3 reads CASSILAGGPYEQYF. In nucleotides, the CDR3 is TGTGCCAGCAGCATACTAGCGGGAGGGCCCTACGAGCAGTACTTC.

Details on this clone: This sample also contains other DNA sequences that code for the same CDR3. V and J are TRBV18 and TRBJ1-1; no clear D. The CDR3 is made up of 12 amino acids. The germline CDR1 and CDR2 sequences are KGHSH and LQKENI. Trimming left V 2 bases short and J 5 bases short, with 6 bases between. The CDR3 protein is CASSPRETEAFF. The CDR3 nucleotides read TGTGCCAGCTCACCAAGGGAAACTGAAGCTTTCTTT. Full variable domain (rest looked up from reference TRBV18 and TRBJ1-1): NAGVMQNPRHLVRRRGQEARLRCSPMKGHSHVYWYRQLPEEGLKFMVYLQKENIIDESGMPKERFSAEFPKEGPSILRIQQVVRGDSAAYFCASSPRETEAFFGQGTRLTVV.

This chain connects TRBV2 to TRBJ1-2; TRBD1 matches 7 bases. The CDR3 length is 17 residues. Germline CDR1 is SNHLY and CDR2 is FYNNEI. Germline trimming cut 5 bases from V and 2 bases from J; bases unmatched to any gene: 14. In DNA, the CDR3 is TGTGCCAGCAGTCCCCAGGGGGATGGGACAGAGAACTATGGCTACACCTTC. Protein sequence: CASSPQGDGTENYGYTF.

The rearrangement uses TRBV5-1 and TRBJ2-1; perhaps TRBD1 as D (6 bases). The V end lost 5 bases, the J end lost 3 bases, and 15 bases lay between the germline ends. The germline CDR1 and CDR2 sequences are SGHRS and YFSETQ. The CDR3 covers 15 residues. CDR3 region: CASSTDSLNYNEQFF. The CDR3 bases are TGCGCCAGCAGTACGGACAGCCTTAACTACAATGAGCAGTTCTTC.

This chain links TRBV18 with TRBJ2-7, with 14 bases that match TRBD2. The CDR3 length is 16 residues. V shed 3 bases and J 3 bases; nucleotides not matched to a gene: 4. Germline V CDR1 and CDR2: KGHSH, LQKENI. The CDR3, as DNA: TGTGCCAGCTCACCTGGACTAGCGGGAGGAAACTACGAGCAGTACTTC. Translation: CASSPGLAGGNYEQYF.

This chain links TRBV9 with TRBJ2-7; no clear D gene. Germline assignment: CDR1 SGDLS and CDR2 YYNGEE. Trimming took 4 bases from V and 0 from J, leaving 11 bases between them. This CDR3 comprises 14 residues. The CDR3 region has the DNA TGTGCCAGCAGCACGAGCCCCTTCTCCTACGAGCAGTACTTC. This codes for CASSTSPFSYEQYF.

The chain links TRBV29-1 to TRBJ1-2; the match to TRBD1 covers 9 bases. From germline, CDR1 is SQVTM and CDR2 ANQGSEA. V shed 4 bases, J shed 1 base, and the junction held 7 bases outside the gene matches. The CDR3 runs to 15 residues. This chain's CDR3 is CSVGGGTGYNYGYTF. The CDR3 nucleotides are TGCAGCGTTGGGGGAGGGACAGGGTATAACTATGGCTACACCTTC.

The chain is built from TRBV28 and TRBJ1-5; D is ambiguous. Germline loops: CDR1 MDHEN, CDR2 SYDVKM. CDR3 length: 12 residues. Here the CDR3 reads CGTGWGYQPQHF. CDR3 sequence (DNA): TGTGGGACGGGATGGGGATATCAGCCCCAGCATTTT.

The genes are TRBV19 and TRBJ2-7; D is ambiguous. V was shortened by 3 bases and J by 0 bases, with 12 bases between the two germline ends. The germline V gene has CDR1 LNHDA and CDR2 SQIVND (reference sequence). The CDR3 has 15 amino acids. The CDR3 is CASSIYGPASYEQYF. The CDR3 coding sequence is TGTGCCAGTAGTATTTACGGGCCAGCCTCCTACGAGCAGTACTTC.

J is TRBJ1-3 and V is TRBV6-1; D is uncertain. CDR3 length equals 13 residues. The germline gives CDR1 MNHNS, CDR2 SASEGT. V lost 7 bases, J lost 0 bases, and 7 bases lay in between. The DNA for the CDR3 is TGTGCCAGCACTACAGTCTCTGGAAACACCATATATTTT. Encoded protein: CASTTVSGNTIYF.

The V gene is TRBV2, the J gene TRBJ2-7; 11 nucleotides agree with TRBD1. Germline V gene lookup returns CDR1 SNHLY and CDR2 FYNNEI. This CDR3 has 13 amino acids. V was clipped by 6 bases and J by 5 bases; unmatched bases: 3. The CDR3 bases are TGTGCCAGCAGGGACAGGGGGCAGAACGAGCAGTACTTC. Its protein is CASRDRGQNEQYF.

The V call is TRBV4-3, the J call TRBJ2-7; 9 positions match TRBD2. The length of the CDR3 is 16 residues. The trim removed 0 bases at V and 3 bases at J, leaving 6 bases unmatched. Germline V gene sequence: CDR1 LGHNA, CDR2 YSLEER. Written as DNA, the CDR3 is TGCGCCAGCAGCCAAGATCTCGATAGCGGGGGCTACGAGCAGTACTTC. Protein: CASSQDLDSGGYEQYF.

As concerns this clone: Other DNA sequences in this sample translate to the same CDR3. J is TRBJ2-3 and V is TRBV15; D uncertain. Germline V gives CDR1 LNHNV, CDR2 YYDKDF (reference sequence). The CDR3 is 13 residues long. Trimming removed 0 bases at V and 3 bases at J, with 4 bases between. CDR3 amino acids: CATSRDRTDTQYF. Written as DNA, the CDR3 is TGTGCCACCAGCAGAGATCGTACAGATACGCAGTATTTT.